This TCR beta chain was captured by sequencing in a study of cytomegalovirus exposure and HLA in healthy donors. PCR primers comprised 60 Vbeta and 13 Jbeta primers. Profiling relied on immunoSEQ multiplex PCR, and the TCRdb table lists in-frame clones only, not all of them. The sample yields around 120,000 clones, over 65% seen once. Per the germline V gene, CDR1 is SQVTM and CDR2 is ANQGSEA. The CDR3 has 13 residues. After removal of 7 bases from V and 4 bases from J, the junction contained 7 bases not matched to a gene. The sequenced material came from PBMCs. This clonotype originated in a woman aged 50 to 60 in good health and CMV-seropositive. The gene calls are TRBV29-1 and TRBJ2-7; 10 nucleotides match TRBD1. CDR3 sequence: CSASGTGDYEQYF. In DNA form, the CDR3 reads TGCAGCGCCTCCGGGACAGGGGATTACGAGCAGTACTTC.